Sequencing of this TCR beta chain was carried out in a study of blood T cell repertoires in COVID-19. Study as a whole: Sites in the United States, Italy and Spain provided acute and convalescent COVID-19 samples. Nucleic acid was either cDNA or gDNA, and it came from T cells, B-cell-depleted T cells, or PBMCs.

The V end was cut by 4 bases, the J end by 2 bases, with 14 bases between. Germline V lookup: CDR1 GTSNPN, CDR2 SVGIG (reference sequence). There are 14 residues in the CDR3. Per the authors' pipeline: Amplification with reference gene primers provided the estimates of nucleated cell counts. Profiled with immunoSEQ multiplex PCR; TCRdb holds only in-frame clones, not every one. V and J calls and clone size are given by that table; D and trimming were obtained from the DNA. The table has roughly 330,000 clones, over 75% seen once. Sequenced: peripheral blood. This sequence originates from a woman aged 45-60 years with active or convalescent COVID-19. The chain has TRBV30 and TRBJ1-2; D uncertain. CDR3 DNA sequence: TGTGCCTGGACGGCGGGATCGGCCAACTATGGCTACACCTTC. Its protein product is CAWTAGSANYGYTF.